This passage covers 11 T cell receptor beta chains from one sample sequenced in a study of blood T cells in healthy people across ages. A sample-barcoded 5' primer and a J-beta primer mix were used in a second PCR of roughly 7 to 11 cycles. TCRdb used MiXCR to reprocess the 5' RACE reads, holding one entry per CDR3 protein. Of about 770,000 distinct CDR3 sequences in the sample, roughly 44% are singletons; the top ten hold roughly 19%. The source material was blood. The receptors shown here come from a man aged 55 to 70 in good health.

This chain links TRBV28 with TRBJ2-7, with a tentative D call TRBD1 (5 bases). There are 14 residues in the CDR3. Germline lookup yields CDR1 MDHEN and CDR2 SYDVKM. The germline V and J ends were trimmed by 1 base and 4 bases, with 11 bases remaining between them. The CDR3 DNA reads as TGTGCCAGCAGTTTATCCTCTAAGGGGTACGAGCAGTACTTC. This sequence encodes CASSLSSKGYEQYF.

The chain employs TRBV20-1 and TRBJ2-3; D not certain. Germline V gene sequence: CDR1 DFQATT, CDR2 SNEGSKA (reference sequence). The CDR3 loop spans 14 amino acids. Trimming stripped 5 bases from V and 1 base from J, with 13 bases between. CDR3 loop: CSAGVGGRTDTQYF. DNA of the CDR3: TGCAGTGCTGGAGTGGGCGGACGCACAGATACGCAGTATTTT.

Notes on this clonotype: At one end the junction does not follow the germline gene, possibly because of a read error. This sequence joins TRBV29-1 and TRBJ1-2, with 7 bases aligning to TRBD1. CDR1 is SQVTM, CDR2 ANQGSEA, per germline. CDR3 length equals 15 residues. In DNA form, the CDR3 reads TGCAGCGTTGAATCAACGGACAGGTTAAACTATGGCTACAACTTC. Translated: CSVESTDRLNYGYNF.

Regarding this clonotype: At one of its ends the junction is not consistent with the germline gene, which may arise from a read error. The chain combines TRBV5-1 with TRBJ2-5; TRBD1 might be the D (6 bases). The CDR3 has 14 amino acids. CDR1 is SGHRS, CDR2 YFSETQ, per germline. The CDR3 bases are TGCGCCGGCAGCTCTGGGACACATCAAGAGACCCAGTACTTC. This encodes CAGSSGTHQETQYF. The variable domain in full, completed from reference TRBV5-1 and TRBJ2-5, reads KAGVTQTPRYLIKTRGQQVTLSCSPISGHRSVSWYQQTPGQGLQFLFEYFSETQRNKGNFPGRFSGRQFSNSRSEMNVSTLELGDSALYLCAGSSGTHQETQYFGPGTRLLVL.

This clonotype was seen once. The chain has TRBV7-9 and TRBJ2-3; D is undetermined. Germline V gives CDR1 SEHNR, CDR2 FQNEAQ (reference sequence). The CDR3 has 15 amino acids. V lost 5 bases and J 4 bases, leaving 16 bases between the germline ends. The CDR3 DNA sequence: TGTGCCAGCAGCCGACTGCCTACCCTCCCAGATACGCAGTATTTT. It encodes CASSRLPTLPDTQYF.

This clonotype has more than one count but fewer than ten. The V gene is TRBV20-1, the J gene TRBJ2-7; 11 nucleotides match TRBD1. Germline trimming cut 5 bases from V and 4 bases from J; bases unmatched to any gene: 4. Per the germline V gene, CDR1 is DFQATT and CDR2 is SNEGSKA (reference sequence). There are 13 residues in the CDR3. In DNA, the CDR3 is TGCAGTGCTTGGACAGGGGGCGCGTACGAGCAGTACTTC. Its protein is CSAWTGGAYEQYF.

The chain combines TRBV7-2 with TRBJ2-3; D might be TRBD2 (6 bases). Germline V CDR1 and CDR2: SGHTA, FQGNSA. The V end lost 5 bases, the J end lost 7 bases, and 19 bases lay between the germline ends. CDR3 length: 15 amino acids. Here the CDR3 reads CASSLARAGFNTQYF. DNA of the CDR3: TGTGCCAGCAGCCTGGCGCGCGCGGGGTTTAATACGCAGTATTTT.

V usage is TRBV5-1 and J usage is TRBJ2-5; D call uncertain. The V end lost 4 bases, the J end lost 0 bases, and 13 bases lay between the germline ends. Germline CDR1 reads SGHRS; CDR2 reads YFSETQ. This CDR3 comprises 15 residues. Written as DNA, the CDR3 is TGCGCCAGCAGCCGTCTAGGTGGGGACCAAGAGACCCAGTACTTC. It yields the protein CASSRLGGDQETQYF.

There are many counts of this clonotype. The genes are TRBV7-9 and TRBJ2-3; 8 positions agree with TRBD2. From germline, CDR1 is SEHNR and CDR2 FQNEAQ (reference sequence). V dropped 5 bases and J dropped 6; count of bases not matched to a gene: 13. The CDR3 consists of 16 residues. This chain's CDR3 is CASSGGGLVASDTQYF. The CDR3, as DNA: TGTGCCAGCAGCGGAGGGGGACTAGTAGCATCGGATACGCAGTATTTT.

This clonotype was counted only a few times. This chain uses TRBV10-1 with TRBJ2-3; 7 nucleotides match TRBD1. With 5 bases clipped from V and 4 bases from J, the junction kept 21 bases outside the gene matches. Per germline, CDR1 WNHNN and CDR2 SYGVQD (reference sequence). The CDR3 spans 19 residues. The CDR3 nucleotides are TGCGCCAGCAGTACTGGATGGAGAAAACCTGGACAGGTCCCAGATACGCAGTATTTT. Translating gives CASSTGWRKPGQVPDTQYF.

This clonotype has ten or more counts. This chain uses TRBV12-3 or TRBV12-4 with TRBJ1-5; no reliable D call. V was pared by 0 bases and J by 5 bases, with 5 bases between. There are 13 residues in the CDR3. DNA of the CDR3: TGTGCCAGCAGTTTAGCGAGAGATCAGCCCCAGCATTTT. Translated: CASSLARDQPQHF.